This passage covers 8 T cell receptor beta chains from one sample sequenced in a study of T cells in localized non-small cell lung cancer. Method: immunoSEQ multiplex PCR; TCRdb's copy keeps in-frame clones and lacks some. The data show roughly 26,000 clones, with 75% to 95% seen just once and 4% to 4.5% held by the top ten. The sequencing here drew on peripheral blood, taken before any cancer treatment. These receptor sequences come from a female donor older than 55 with stage II squamous cell lung carcinoma.

In this sample, this clone turned up a few times. V is TRBV19 and J is TRBJ1-1; tentatively, D is TRBD1 (5 bases). V was trimmed by 4 bases and J by 6 bases, leaving 15 bases between them. This CDR3 has 14 amino acids. CDR1 and CDR2 from the germline V gene are LNHDA and SQIVND (reference sequence). The CDR3 loop reads CASSKPQGWAEAFF. The CDR3 DNA reads TGTGCCAGTAGTAAACCCCAGGGTTGGGCTGAAGCTTTCTTT. Filled out from reference TRBV19 and TRBJ1-1, the complete variable domain reads DGGITQSPKYLFRKEGQNVTLSCEQNLNHDAMYWYRQDPGQGLRLIYYSQIVNDFQKGDIAEGYSVSREKKESFPLTVTSAQKNPTAFYLCASSKPQGWAEAFFGQGTRLTVV.

The chain has TRBV28 and TRBJ2-1; 7 nucleotides agree with TRBD2. Germline V gives CDR1 MDHEN, CDR2 SYDVKM. The CDR3 runs 15 residues. V dropped 2 bases and J dropped 6; count of bases not matched to a gene: 7. In DNA, the CDR3 is TGTGCCAGCAGTTTAACCCGAAGCGGGGTCAATGAGCAGTTCTTC. Encoded protein: CASSLTRSGVNEQFF.

CDR3 DNA sequence: TGTGCCAGCAGTTCCAGGGAGGACTATGGCTACACCTTC. It encodes CASSSREDYGYTF. This chain uses TRBV28 with TRBJ1-2; D may be TRBD1 (5 bases). CDR3 length: 13 amino acids. V shed 4 bases and J shed 3 bases, with 9 bases lying between them. CDR1 is MDHEN and CDR2 is SYDVKM in the germline V gene.

The V gene is TRBV7-2, the J gene TRBJ1-1; D gene uncertain. This CDR3 is built from 13 residues. V was shortened by 4 bases and J by 4 bases, with 10 bases between the two germline ends. From germline, CDR1 is SGHTA and CDR2 FQGNSA. This CDR3 reads CASSSQWGTEAFF. The CDR3 DNA reads TGTGCCAGCAGCTCCCAGTGGGGCACTGAAGCTTTCTTT.

The chain links TRBV5-7 to TRBJ2-3; 7 bases agree with TRBD2. TRBV5-7 is marked as an open reading frame, function uncertain. The CDR3 sequence is 15 residues long. J was trimmed by 4 bases and V by 2 bases; bases with no gene match: 7. CDR3 sequence: CASSFRTSKPDTQYF. As DNA, the CDR3 is TGTGCCAGCAGCTTTCGGACTAGTAAGCCAGATACGCAGTATTTT.

The rearrangement uses TRBV7-2 and TRBJ1-1; D remains unclear. Germline V lookup: CDR1 SGHTA, CDR2 FQGNSA. This CDR3 has 15 residues. Trimming stripped 3 bases from V and 0 bases from J, with 11 bases between. The CDR3: CASSFLGVMNTEAFF. In DNA form, the CDR3 reads TGTGCCAGCAGCTTCCTCGGGGTCATGAACACTGAAGCTTTCTTT.

The rearrangement joins TRBV19 to TRBJ2-7; possible D gene TRBD2, 5 bases. The V gene lost 3 bases and the J gene lost 3 bases, with 12 bases spanning the gap. Germline values: CDR1 LNHDA, CDR2 SQIVND (reference sequence). This CDR3 is 14 amino acids long. As DNA, the CDR3 is TGTGCCAGTAGTATGTGGAGCCGGGGCTACGAGCAGTACTTC. This codes for CASSMWSRGYEQYF. The full variable domain, with the rest looked up from reference TRBV19 and TRBJ2-7, is DGGITQSPKYLFRKEGQNVTLSCEQNLNHDAMYWYRQDPGQGLRLIYYSQIVNDFQKGDIAEGYSVSREKKESFPLTVTSAQKNPTAFYLCASSMWSRGYEQYFGPGTRLTVT.

The chain carries TRBV19 and TRBJ1-2; 7 bases map to TRBD1. Trimming removed 4 bases from V and 3 bases from J; junction bases left unmatched: 8. This CDR3 comprises 15 residues. The germline CDR1 and CDR2 sequences are LNHDA and SQIVND (reference sequence). The DNA of the CDR3 is TGTGCCAGTAGTACCTCAGGGGGGACCTACTATGGCTACACCTTC. Its protein is CASSTSGGTYYGYTF.